What follows are 3 T cell receptor beta chains derived from one specimen sequenced in a study of blood T cell repertoires in COVID-19. Sequenced by immunoSEQ multiplex PCR; TCRdb stores in-frame clones only, minus some. Among around 150,000 clones, roughly 82% were seen once, and the ten largest hold approximately 10%. The sequenced material came from PBMCs or T cells enriched from blood (not recorded which). Receptors originate from a man aged 50 or older who had recovered from COVID-19.

The gene calls are TRBV5-1 and TRBJ2-7, with D tentatively TRBD1 (6 bases). This CDR3 contains 14 residues. The germline V gene encodes CDR1 SGHRS and CDR2 YFSETQ. Between the trimmed V and J ends, which lost 2 bases and 3 bases, there was a span of 12 bases. The CDR3 sequence is CASSFSTGNYEQYF. In DNA, the CDR3 is TGCGCCAGCAGCTTTTCGACAGGCAACTACGAGCAGTACTTC.

The chain is built from TRBV11-3 and TRBJ2-5, with a possible D match to TRBD1 (6 bases). Trimming took off 4 bases at V and 2 bases at J, with 14 bases between the two ends. The CDR3 consists of 15 residues. The germline V gene encodes CDR1 SGHNT and CDR2 YENEEA. CDR3 bases: TGTGCCAGCAGCTCAGGGGCCGGGGCTCAAGAGACCCAGTACTTC. Protein sequence: CASSSGAGAQETQYF. The full variable domain, its missing parts supplied by reference TRBV11-3 and TRBJ2-5, is EAGVVQSPRYKIIEKKQPVAFWCNPISGHNTLYWYLQNLGQGPELLIRYENEEAVDDSQLPKDRFSAERLKGVDSTLKIQPAELGDSAVYLCASSSGAGAQETQYFGPGTRLLVL.

The CDR3 loop is CASCLSVGSSYEQYF. The CDR3 nucleotides read TGTGCCAGCTGCCTCTCAGTGGGGAGCTCCTACGAGCAGTACTTC. V and J are TRBV28 and TRBJ2-7; D may be TRBD2 (5 bases). CDR1 and CDR2 (germline): MDHEN, SYDVKM. This CDR3 is 15 amino acids long. V dropped 8 bases and J dropped 0 bases, with 17 bases sitting between them. Full variable domain (outside the CDR3, taken from reference TRBV28 and TRBJ2-7): DVKVTQSSRYLVKRTGEKVFLECVQDMDHENMFWYRQDPGLGLRLIYFSYDVKMKEKGDIPEGYSVSREKKERFSLILESASTNQTSMYLCASCLSVGSSYEQYFGPGTRLTVT.